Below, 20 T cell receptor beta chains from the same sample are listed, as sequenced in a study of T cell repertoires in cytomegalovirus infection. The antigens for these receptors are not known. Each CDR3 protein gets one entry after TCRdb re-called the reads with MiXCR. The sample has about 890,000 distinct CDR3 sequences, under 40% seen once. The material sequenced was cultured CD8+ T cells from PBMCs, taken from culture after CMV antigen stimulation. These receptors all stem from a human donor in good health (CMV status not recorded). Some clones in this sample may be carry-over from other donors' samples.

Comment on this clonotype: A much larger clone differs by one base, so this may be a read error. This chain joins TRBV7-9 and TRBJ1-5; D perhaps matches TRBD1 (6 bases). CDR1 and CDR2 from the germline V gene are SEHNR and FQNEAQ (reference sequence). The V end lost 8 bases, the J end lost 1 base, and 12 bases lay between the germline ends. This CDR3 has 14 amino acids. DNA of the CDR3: TGTGCCAGCGGCTCCACAGGGAGCAATCAGCCCCAGCATTTT. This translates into CASGSTGSNQPQHF.

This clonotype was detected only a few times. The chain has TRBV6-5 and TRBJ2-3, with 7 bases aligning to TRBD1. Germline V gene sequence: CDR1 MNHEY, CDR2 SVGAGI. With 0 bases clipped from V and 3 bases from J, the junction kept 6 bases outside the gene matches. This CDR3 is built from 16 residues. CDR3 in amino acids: CASSYSWARGTDTQYF. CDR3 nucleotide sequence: TGTGCCAGCAGTTACTCCTGGGCCAGGGGGACAGATACGCAGTATTTT.

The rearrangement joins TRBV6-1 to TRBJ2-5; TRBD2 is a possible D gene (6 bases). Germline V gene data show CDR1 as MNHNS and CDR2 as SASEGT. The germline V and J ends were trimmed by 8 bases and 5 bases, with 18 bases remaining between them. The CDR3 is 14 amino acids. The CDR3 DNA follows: TGTGCCAGCCGAGGGGTACTAGCTGGTGAGACCCAGTACTTC. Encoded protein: CASRGVLAGETQYF.

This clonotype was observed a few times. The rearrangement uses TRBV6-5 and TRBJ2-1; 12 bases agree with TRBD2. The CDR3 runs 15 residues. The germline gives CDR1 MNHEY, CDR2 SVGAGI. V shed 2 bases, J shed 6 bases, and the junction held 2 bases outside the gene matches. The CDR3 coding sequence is TGTGCCAGCAGTTACCCGACTAGCGGGGGCAATGAGCAGTTCTTC. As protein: CASSYPTSGGNEQFF.

CDR3: CASGEGFNEQFF. CDR3 DNA: TGTGCCAGCGGCGAGGGTTTCAATGAGCAGTTCTTC. This chain uses TRBV6-2 or TRBV6-3 with TRBJ2-1; tentative D call: TRBD2 (5 bases). The CDR3 extends over 12 amino acids. V was shortened by 8 bases and J by 6 bases, with 11 bases between the two germline ends. From germline, CDR1 is MNHEY and CDR2 SVGEGT.

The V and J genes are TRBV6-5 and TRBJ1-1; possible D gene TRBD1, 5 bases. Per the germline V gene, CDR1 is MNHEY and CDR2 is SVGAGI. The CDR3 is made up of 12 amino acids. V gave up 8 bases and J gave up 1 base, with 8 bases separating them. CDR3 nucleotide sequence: TGTGCCAGCGCCGACAGGAACACTGAAGCTTTCTTT. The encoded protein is CASADRNTEAFF.

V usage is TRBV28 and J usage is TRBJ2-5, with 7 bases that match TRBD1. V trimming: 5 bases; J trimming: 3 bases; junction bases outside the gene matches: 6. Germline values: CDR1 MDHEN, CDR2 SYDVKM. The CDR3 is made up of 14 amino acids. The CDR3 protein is CASSQRDRKETQYF. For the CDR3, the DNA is TGTGCCAGCAGTCAAAGGGACAGAAAAGAGACCCAGTACTTC. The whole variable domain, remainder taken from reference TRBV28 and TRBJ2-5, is DVKVTQSSRYLVKRTGEKVFLECVQDMDHENMFWYRQDPGLGLRLIYFSYDVKMKEKGDIPEGYSVSREKKERFSLILESASTNQTSMYLCASSQRDRKETQYFGPGTRLLVL.

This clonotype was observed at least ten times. CDR3 sequence reads: CASSLGGLAYEQYF. CDR3 bases: TGTGCCAGCAGCTTAGGCGGCCTCGCCTACGAGCAGTACTTC. This sequence joins TRBV7-6 and TRBJ2-7; D call uncertain. This CDR3 comprises 14 residues. Looked up from germline, CDR1 is SGHVS and CDR2 is FNYEAQ. V was shortened by 1 base and J by 2 bases, with 9 bases between the two germline ends.

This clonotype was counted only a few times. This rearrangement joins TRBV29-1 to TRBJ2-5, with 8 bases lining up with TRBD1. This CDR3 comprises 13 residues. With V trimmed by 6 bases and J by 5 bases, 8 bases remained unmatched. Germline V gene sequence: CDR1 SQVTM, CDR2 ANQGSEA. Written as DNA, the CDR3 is TGCAGCGTGCCGACAGGGGCGGGGGAGACCCAGTACTTC. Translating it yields CSVPTGAGETQYF.

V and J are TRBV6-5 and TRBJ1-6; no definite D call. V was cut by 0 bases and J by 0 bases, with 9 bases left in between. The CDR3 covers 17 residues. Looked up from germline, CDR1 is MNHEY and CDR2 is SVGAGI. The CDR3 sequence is CASSYSDGISYNSPLHF. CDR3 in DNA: TGTGCCAGCAGTTACTCCGACGGAATCTCCTATAATTCACCCCTCCACTTT.

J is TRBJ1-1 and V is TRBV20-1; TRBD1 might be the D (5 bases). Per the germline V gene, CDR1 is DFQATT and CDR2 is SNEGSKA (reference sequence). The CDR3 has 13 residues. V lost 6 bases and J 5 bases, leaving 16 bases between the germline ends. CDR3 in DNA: TGCAGTGCCAGCTCAGGGAGGGGTACTGAAGCTTTCTTT. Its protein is CSASSGRGTEAFF.

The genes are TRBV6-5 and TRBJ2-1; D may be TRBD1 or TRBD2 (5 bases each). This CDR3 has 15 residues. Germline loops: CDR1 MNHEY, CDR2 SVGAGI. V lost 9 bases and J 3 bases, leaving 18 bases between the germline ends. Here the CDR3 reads CASYTRGNYYNEQFF. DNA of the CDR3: TGTGCCAGTTACACCCGGGGCAACTACTACAATGAGCAGTTCTTC.

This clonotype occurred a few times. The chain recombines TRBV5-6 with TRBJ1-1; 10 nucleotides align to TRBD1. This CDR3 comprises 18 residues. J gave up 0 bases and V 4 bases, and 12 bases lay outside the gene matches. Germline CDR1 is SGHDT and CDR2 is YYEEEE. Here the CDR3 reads CASSPDKDRGFMNTEAFF. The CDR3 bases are TGTGCCAGCAGCCCCGATAAGGACAGGGGGTTCATGAACACTGAAGCTTTCTTT.

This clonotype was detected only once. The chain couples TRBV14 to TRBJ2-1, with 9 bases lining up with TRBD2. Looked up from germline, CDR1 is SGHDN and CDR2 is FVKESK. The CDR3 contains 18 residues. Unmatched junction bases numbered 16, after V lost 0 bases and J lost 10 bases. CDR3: CASSQDPWLAGPQLEQFF. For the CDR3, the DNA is TGTGCCAGCAGCCAAGATCCCTGGCTAGCGGGGCCCCAACTGGAGCAGTTCTTC.

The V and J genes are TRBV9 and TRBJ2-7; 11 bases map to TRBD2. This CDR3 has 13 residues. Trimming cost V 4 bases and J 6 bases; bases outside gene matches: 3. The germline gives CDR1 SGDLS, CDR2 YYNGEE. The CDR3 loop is CASSPGTSGEQYV. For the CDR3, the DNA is TGTGCCAGCAGCCCAGGGACTAGCGGCGAGCAGTACGTC.

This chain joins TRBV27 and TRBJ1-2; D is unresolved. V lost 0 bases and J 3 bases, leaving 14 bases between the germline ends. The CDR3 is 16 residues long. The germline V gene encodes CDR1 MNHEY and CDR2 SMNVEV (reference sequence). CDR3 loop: CASSLSFLGGHYGYTF. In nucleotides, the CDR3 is TGTGCCAGCAGTTTATCATTCTTGGGAGGGCACTATGGCTACACCTTC.

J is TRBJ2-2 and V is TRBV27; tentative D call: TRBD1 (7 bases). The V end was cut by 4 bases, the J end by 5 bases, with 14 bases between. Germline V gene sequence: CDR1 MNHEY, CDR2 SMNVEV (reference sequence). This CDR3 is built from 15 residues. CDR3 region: CASSYSTGRTGELFF. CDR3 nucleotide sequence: TGTGCCAGCAGTTACTCGACAGGGAGGACCGGGGAGCTGTTTTTT.

The CDR3 DNA follows: TGCAGTGCTAGCCCTGGACAGGGGGCCCCATGGTCCTACGAGCAGTACTTC. Translated, it gives CSASPGQGAPWSYEQYF. The V and J genes are TRBV20-1 and TRBJ2-7; 11 bases match TRBD1. Germline CDR1 and CDR2: DFQATT and SNEGSKA (reference sequence). Trimming took 3 bases from V and 1 from J; bases not matched to a gene: 11. There are 17 residues in the CDR3.

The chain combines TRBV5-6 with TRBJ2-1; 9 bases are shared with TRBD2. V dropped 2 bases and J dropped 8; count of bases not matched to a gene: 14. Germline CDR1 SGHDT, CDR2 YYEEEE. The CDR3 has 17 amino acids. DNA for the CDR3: TGTGCCAGCAGCTTTTCTGTTGGCGGGGGGGCCGGCGATGAGCAGTTCTTC. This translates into CASSFSVGGGAGDEQFF. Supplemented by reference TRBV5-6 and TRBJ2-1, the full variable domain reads DAGVTQSPTHLIKTRGQQVTLRCSPKSGHDTVSWYQQALGQGPQFIFQYYEEEERQRGNFPDRFSGHQFPNYSSELNVNALLLGDSALYLCASSFSVGGGAGDEQFFGPGTRLTVL.

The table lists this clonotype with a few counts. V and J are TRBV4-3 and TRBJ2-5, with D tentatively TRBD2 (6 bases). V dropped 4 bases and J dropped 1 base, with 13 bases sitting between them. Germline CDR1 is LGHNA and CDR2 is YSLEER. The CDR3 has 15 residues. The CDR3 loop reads CASSRELAVQETQYF. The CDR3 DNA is TGCGCCAGCAGCCGCGAGTTAGCGGTCCAAGAGACCCAGTACTTC.